This T cell receptor beta chain was documented in a study of cytomegalovirus exposure and HLA in healthy donors. Study overall: The approximately 120 million unique TCR beta sequences, from about 179 million T cells, were found by an earlier analysis. Study conclusions and caveats: The study had only CMV serostatus as immune exposure information.

The PCR ran on 60 Vbeta and 13 Jbeta primers. Profiled with immunoSEQ multiplex PCR; TCRdb holds only in-frame clones, not every one. The table lists fewer than 200,000 clones, roughly 80% of them singletons. V dropped 4 bases and J dropped 2 bases, with 11 bases sitting between them. The CDR3 contains 14 residues. Germline V gene data show CDR1 as MNHNS and CDR2 as SASEGT. About this clone: The antigen remains undetermined.

The sample consisted of PBMCs. J is TRBJ1-2 and V is TRBV6-1; D remains ambiguous. This receptor was identified in a boy aged 5-17 years in good health and CMV-seronegative. CDR3 nucleotide sequence: TGTGCCAGCAGTGTCACACCCACCAACTATGGCTACACCTTC. This sequence encodes CASSVTPTNYGYTF.